A selection of T cell receptor beta chains follows, all from one sample in a study of blood T cell repertoires in COVID-19. This table comes from immunoSEQ multiplex PCR, and its TCRdb copy is limited to in-frame clones, with some not included. The table lists around 50,000 clones, approximately 87% of them singletons. Input material: peripheral blood. The origin of the receptors is a woman aged 55-75 years with COVID-19, enrolled during active disease. Each CDR3 is given with its conserved first and last residue. A D gene is named only where the DNA matches it firmly. Where a row states a size, it is once, few, many or the class of an expanded clone; other rows omit it.

TRBJ1-2 | . | TRBD1 | TRBV19 | CASSTGRMGQSYGYTF | TGTGCCAGTAGTACCGGACGGATGGGACAGTCCTATGGCTACACCTTC
TRBJ2-7 | . | . | TRBV2 | CASSIQQWEQYF | TGTGCCAGCAGCATCCAACAATGGGAGCAGTACTTC
TRBJ2-7 | . | . | TRBV28 | CASSFPGLREQYF | TGTGCCAGCAGTTTCCCGGGACTCCGCGAACAGTACTTC
TRBJ1-2 | . | . | TRBV12-3/TRBV12-4 | CASSLDRVYGYTF | TGTGCCAGCAGTTTAGACCGCGTCTATGGCTACACCTTC
TRBJ1-2 | . | . | TRBV30 | CGMSVSGYTF | TGTGGTATGAGCGTGTCTGGCTACACCTTC
TRBJ1-1 | . | . | TRBV19 | CASTKRGDTEAFF | TGTGCCAGCACTAAACGGGGGGACACTGAAGCTTTCTTT
TRBJ2-3 | . | . | TRBV10-1 | CASSPVGWGDTQYF | TGCGCCAGCAGTCCGGTGGGGTGGGGCGATACGCAGTATTTT
TRBJ2-7 | once | . | TRBV14 | CASSQVGTGYEQYF | TGTGCCAGCAGCCAAGTTGGTACTGGCTACGAGCAGTACTTC
TRBJ1-2 | . | . | TRBV28 | CASRKTQGLYGYTF | TGTGCCAGCAGAAAAACACAGGGTCTCTATGGCTACACCTTC
TRBJ2-5 | . | . | TRBV18 | CASSPLYQETQYF | TGTGCCAGCTCACCCTTGTACCAAGAGACCCAGTACTTC
TRBJ1-1 | once | . | TRBV7-9 | CASSLDSNTEAFF | TGTGCCAGCAGCTTGGACAGCAACACTGAAGCTTTCTTT
TRBJ2-7 | . | TRBD2 | TRBV27 | CASSLSSGRDYEQYF | TGTGCCAGCAGTTTATCTAGCGGGAGGGACTACGAGCAGTACTTC
TRBJ1-3 | once | TRBD1 | TRBV15 | CATSRDHAGGLSGNTIYF | TGTGCCACCAGCAGAGATCATGCAGGGGGCCTCTCTGGAAACACCATATATTTT
TRBJ2-2 | once | TRBD1 | TRBV30 | CAWSVEQGRGGELFF | TGTGCCTGGAGTGTTGAACAGGGGAGAGGCGGGGAGCTGTTTTTT
TRBJ2-7 | . | TRBD1 | TRBV5-4 | CASSRDRGHEQYF | TGTGCCAGCAGCCGGGACAGGGGACACGAGCAGTACTTC
TRBJ1-2 | . | . | TRBV19 | CASSPRQDLYGYTF | TGTGCCAGTAGTCCCCGACAGGACCTCTATGGCTACACCTTC
TRBJ2-4 | once | . | TRBV30 | CAWSRQSADIQYF | TGTGCCTGGAGTCGGCAAAGTGCGGACATTCAGTACTTC
TRBJ2-3 | . | TRBD2 | TRBV19 | CASSNYLAGGPDTQYF | TGTGCCAGTAGTAACTATCTAGCGGGAGGGCCGGATACGCAGTATTTT
TRBJ2-1 | once | TRBD1 | TRBV19 | CASSPRDRGQVNEQFF | TGTGCCAGTAGTCCCCGGGACAGGGGGCAGGTCAATGAGCAGTTCTTC
TRBJ1-3 | once | TRBD1 | TRBV6-1 | CASSEQTGSGNTIYF | TGTGCCAGCAGTGAACAGACAGGGTCCGGAAACACCATATATTTT
TRBJ2-3 | . | . | TRBV20-1 | CSARSTDTQYF | TGCAGTGCCAGGAGCACAGATACGCAGTATTTT
TRBJ2-7 | . | . | TRBV4-1 | CASSQEGGQFSYEQYF | TGCGCCAGCAGCCAAGAAGGAGGACAGTTCTCCTACGAGCAGTACTTC
TRBJ2-3 | once | . | TRBV28 | CASSFLGVSADTQYF | TGTGCCAGCAGTTTTCTCGGGGTTAGTGCAGATACGCAGTATTTT
TRBJ1-6 | . | . | TRBV28 | CASSLYRRLYNSPLHF | TGTGCCAGCAGCCTATATCGCCGATTATATAATTCACCCCTCCACTTT
TRBJ2-3 | few | . | TRBV21-1 | CASRKLQNNTDTQYF | TGTGCCAGCAGAAAACTCCAAAACAACACAGATACGCAGTATTTT
TRBJ2-3 | once | . | TRBV14 | CASSQDLETDTQYF | TGTGCCAGCAGCCAAGATCTTGAGACAGATACGCAGTATTTT
TRBJ2-1 | . | . | TRBV11-3 | CASSLGGSYNEQFF | TGTGCCAGCAGCTTAGGCGGATCCTACAATGAGCAGTTCTTC
TRBJ1-2 | . | TRBD1 | TRBV11-3 | CASSPDQGGHGYTF | TGTGCCAGCAGCCCGGATCAGGGGGGCCATGGCTACACCTTC
TRBJ2-3 | few | . | TRBV7-8 | CASSLALFSADTQYF | TGTGCCAGCAGCTTAGCGCTCTTCTCGGCAGATACGCAGTATTTT
TRBJ1-2 | . | TRBD1 | TRBV7-2 | CASSLWDRAFGYTF | TGTGCCAGCAGCTTATGGGACAGGGCCTTTGGCTACACCTTC
TRBJ2-2 | . | . | TRBV24-1 | CATSDWPTGELFF | TGTGCCACCAGTGATTGGCCCACCGGGGAGCTGTTTTTT
TRBJ1-2 | . | TRBD1 | TRBV19 | CASSRGQGNSYGYTF | TGTGCCAGTAGTAGAGGACAGGGAAATAGCTATGGCTACACCTTC
TRBJ1-6 | . | TRBD1 | TRBV7-8 | CASSRDRGGGFKPLHF | TGTGCCAGCAGCCGAGACAGGGGGGGAGGTTTCAAACCCCTCCACTTT
TRBJ2-3 | . | TRBD2 | TRBV13 | CASSLEQGLAETDTQYF | TGTGCCAGCAGCTTAGAACAGGGACTAGCGGAGACAGATACGCAGTATTTT
TRBJ2-3 | once | TRBD2 | TRBV3-1/TRBV3-2 | CASRSTAGLAGDTQYF | TGTGCCAGCAGATCCACAGCGGGACTAGCAGGAGATACGCAGTATTTT
TRBJ2-2 | . | TRBD1 | TRBV18 | CASSSTGTGELFF | TGTGCCAGCTCATCGACAGGGACCGGGGAGCTGTTTTTT
TRBJ2-5 | . | TRBD1 | TRBV19 | CASSKIPGQGKETQYF | TGTGCCAGTAGTAAAATCCCAGGACAGGGGAAAGAGACCCAGTACTTC
TRBJ1-1 | . | TRBD1 | TRBV29-1 | CSASTGEYTEAFF | TGCAGCGCCAGTACAGGGGAGTACACTGAAGCTTTCTTT
TRBJ2-7 | few | . | TRBV19 | CASSIGGNYEQYF | TGTGCCAGTAGTATCGGCGGGAACTACGAGCAGTACTTC
TRBJ1-1 | . | . | TRBV5-1 | CASSFEQLNTEAFF | TGCGCCAGCAGCTTTGAACAGCTGAACACTGAAGCTTTCTTT
TRBJ2-1 | . | TRBD2 | TRBV27 | CASRIAGGSSYNEQFF | TGTGCCAGCAGGATAGCGGGGGGAAGCTCCTACAATGAGCAGTTCTTC
TRBJ2-3 | few | TRBD2 | TRBV29-1 | CSVEVLAGVDTQYF | TGCAGCGTTGAAGTCCTAGCGGGAGTAGATACGCAGTATTTT
TRBJ1-1 | . | . | TRBV11-2 | CASSPRPRGDTEAFF | TGTGCCAGCAGCCCACGACCGCGGGGGGACACTGAAGCTTTCTTT
TRBJ1-1 | . | . | TRBV29-1 | CSVEEGTRAFF | TGCAGCGTTGAGGAGGGCACCCGAGCTTTCTTT
TRBJ2-1 | . | . | TRBV28 | CASSLQGGRGSYEQFF | TGTGCCAGCAGTTTACAAGGCGGCCGAGGATCGTATGAGCAGTTCTTC
TRBJ2-7 | . | . | TRBV5-1 | CASSTDSSYEQYF | TGCGCCAGCAGCACTGACAGTTCCTACGAGCAGTACTTC
TRBJ2-1 | . | . | TRBV3-1/TRBV3-2 | CASSDTGSSYNEQFF | TGTGCCAGCAGCGATACAGGGAGCTCCTACAATGAGCAGTTCTTC
TRBJ2-4 | . | . | TRBV3-1/TRBV3-2 | CASSQDGGGPAKNIQYF | TGTGCCAGCAGCCAAGATGGGGGAGGACCAGCCAAAAACATTCAGTACTTC
TRBJ1-1 | . | TRBD1 | TRBV19 | CASSYRGTTEAFF | TGTGCCAGTAGTTACAGGGGGACCACTGAAGCTTTCTTT
TRBJ1-5 | . | TRBD1 | TRBV28 | CASSLSQGALVNQPQHF | TGTGCCAGCAGTTTATCCCAGGGGGCGTTAGTCAATCAGCCCCAGCATTTT
TRBJ2-5 | . | TRBD2 | TRBV7-9 | CASSLGLAGGSYQETQYF | TGTGCCAGCAGCTTGGGACTAGCGGGAGGGTCGTACCAAGAGACCCAGTACTTC
TRBJ1-2 | . | TRBD1 | TRBV20-1 | CSASGGGQGVGYTF | TGCAGTGCTAGTGGAGGCGGACAGGGAGTGGGCTACACCTTC
TRBJ1-1 | . | . | TRBV19 | CASSIWAEAFF | TGTGCCAGTAGTATTTGGGCAGAAGCTTTCTTT